The 29 T cell receptor beta chains in this list originate from one sample, sequenced in a study of cytomegalovirus exposure and HLA in healthy donors. The study ran its PCR with 60 Vbeta and 13 Jbeta primers. Method: immunoSEQ multiplex PCR; TCRdb's copy keeps in-frame clones and lacks some. The data hold 100,000 to 150,000 clones, with around 73% observed a single time. Sequencing input: PBMCs. The receptors were sampled from a female donor in good health and CMV-seronegative.

This clone occurred a few times. This rearrangement joins TRBV7-6 to TRBJ1-1; TRBD1 matches 7 bases. The germline CDR1 and CDR2 sequences are SGHVS and FNYEAQ. The CDR3 totals 14 residues. V lost 7 bases and J lost 2; bases outside the gene matches: 7. CDR3 DNA: TGTGCCAGCACCACGGGACAGCCCAACACTGAAGCTTTCTTT. This sequence encodes CASTTGQPNTEAFF.

The chain combines TRBV6-5 with TRBJ1-4, with D possibly being TRBD1 (6 bases). Trimming shortened V by 6 bases and J by 6 bases, and 14 bases separated the two germline ends. This CDR3 is 14 amino acids long. Germline values: CDR1 MNHEY, CDR2 SVGAGI. The DNA of the CDR3 is TGTGCCAGCAGGCTAGGGGGGGGCGATGAAAAACTGTTTTTT. Protein sequence: CASRLGGGDEKLFF.

This chain uses TRBV19 with TRBJ1-1, with D hard to call. The germline V gene has CDR1 LNHDA and CDR2 SQIVND (reference sequence). The CDR3 has 13 amino acids. Trimming shortened V by 3 bases and J by 3 bases, and 8 bases separated the two germline ends. CDR3 sequence: CASSILADTEAFF. DNA for the CDR3: TGTGCCAGTAGTATCCTCGCGGACACTGAAGCTTTCTTT.

This sequence joins TRBV6-6 and TRBJ1-1, with TRBD1 matching over 7 bases. V lost 5 bases to trimming and J lost 5 bases; unmatched junction nucleotides: 5. Germline V gene lookup returns CDR1 MNHNY and CDR2 SVGAGI (reference sequence). The CDR3 totals 13 residues. Here the CDR3 reads CASSPGGQTEAFF. The CDR3 DNA sequence: TGTGCCAGCAGTCCAGGGGGGCAAACTGAAGCTTTCTTT.

Comments on this clone: Different DNA sequences within this sample yield the same CDR3. The chain's CDR3 is CASSVPGGETQYF. The CDR3 DNA is TGTGCCAGCAGCGTACCGGGGGGGGAGACCCAGTACTTC. This rearrangement joins TRBV9 to TRBJ2-5; 8 nucleotides align to TRBD2. This CDR3 comprises 13 residues. The V segment lost 1 base and the J segment 5 bases; nucleotides outside the gene matches: 1. Germline assignment: CDR1 SGDLS and CDR2 YYNGEE.

This clone was found once. This rearrangement joins TRBV7-6 to TRBJ1-3, with D possibly being TRBD1 (6 bases). V lost 0 bases and J lost 0, with 9 bases in between. CDR1 SGHVS and CDR2 FNYEAQ come from the germline V gene. The CDR3 covers 16 residues. The CDR3 coding sequence is TGTGCCAGCAGCTTAGCGCGCAGGGGCTCTGGAAACACCATATATTTT. It codes for CASSLARRGSGNTIYF.

V usage is TRBV19 and J usage is TRBJ2-7, with 11 bases that match TRBD1. The V gene's germline CDR1 is LNHDA and CDR2 SQIVND (reference sequence). The CDR3 extends over 16 amino acids. After removal of 4 bases from V and 4 bases from J, the junction contained 9 bases not matched to a gene. This CDR3 is CASSNGQGAEGYEQYF. As DNA, the CDR3 is TGTGCCAGTAGTAACGGACAGGGGGCTGAAGGATACGAGCAGTACTTC.

V is TRBV5-1 and J is TRBJ2-3; possibly TRBD1 for D (5 bases). CDR3 length equals 13 residues. V gave up 4 bases and J gave up 4 bases, with 10 bases separating them. Germline V CDR1 and CDR2: SGHRS, YFSETQ. This chain's CDR3 is CASSISTADTQYF. As DNA, the CDR3 is TGCGCCAGCAGCATTTCGACAGCAGATACGCAGTATTTT.

The rearrangement uses TRBV7-9 and TRBJ1-2; perhaps TRBD1 as D (6 bases). Deletions cut 1 base from V and 5 bases from J, with 8 bases between. CDR3 length equals 13 residues. Looked up from germline, CDR1 is SEHNR and CDR2 is FQNEAQ (reference sequence). The CDR3 here is CASSLGGGYGYTF. CDR3 bases: TGTGCCAGCAGCTTAGGAGGGGGTTATGGCTACACCTTC. The full variable domain, completed using reference TRBV7-9 and TRBJ1-2, is DTGVSQNPRHKITKRGQNVTFRCDPISEHNRLYWYRQTLGQGPEFLTYFQNEAQLEKSRLLSDRFSAERPKGSFSTLEIQRTEQGDSAMYLCASSLGGGYGYTFGSGTRLTVV.

V gene TRBV7-9 combines with J gene TRBJ2-5, with unresolved D. Germline V CDR1 and CDR2: SEHNR, FQNEAQ (reference sequence). Between the trimmed V and J ends, which lost 3 bases and 0 bases, there was a span of 5 bases. This CDR3 has 13 amino acids. This CDR3 reads CASSFSYQETQYF. CDR3 in DNA: TGTGCCAGCAGCTTCTCGTACCAAGAGACCCAGTACTTC.

This clone turned up a few times. This chain joins TRBV6-1 and TRBJ1-3; D is perhaps TRBD1 (6 bases). There are 16 residues in the CDR3. CDR1 is MNHNS, CDR2 SASEGT, per germline. The V gene lost 0 bases and the J gene lost 2 bases, with 11 bases spanning the gap. The CDR3 coding sequence is TGTGCCAGCAGTGAAGCTATACGACAGGCTGGAAACACCATATATTTT. Amino acid sequence: CASSEAIRQAGNTIYF.

V gene TRBV28 combines with J gene TRBJ2-3; a weak D match, TRBD2 (5 bases). CDR1 is MDHEN and CDR2 is SYDVKM in the germline V gene. The V and J ends lost 4 bases and 0 bases respectively, with 17 bases between them. The CDR3 has 17 residues. The DNA for the CDR3 is TGTGCCAGCAGTTCCAACCGGTTTAGCGCCAGCACAGATACGCAGTATTTT. It codes for CASSSNRFSASTDTQYF. Based on the CDR3 plus reference TRBV28 and TRBJ2-3, the full variable domain is DVKVTQSSRYLVKRTGEKVFLECVQDMDHENMFWYRQDPGLGLRLIYFSYDVKMKEKGDIPEGYSVSREKKERFSLILESASTNQTSMYLCASSSNRFSASTDTQYFGPGTRLTVL.

This rearrangement joins TRBV16 to TRBJ2-7, with 9 nucleotides matching TRBD2. V dropped 5 bases and J dropped 4; count of bases not matched to a gene: 18. This CDR3 has 18 residues. The germline V gene has CDR1 KGHSY and CDR2 FQNENV. The CDR3 sequence: CASSAPGLAVALDYEQYF. DNA of the CDR3: TGTGCCAGCAGCGCGCCGGGACTAGCAGTCGCCTTGGATTACGAGCAGTACTTC.

The genes are TRBV7-2 and TRBJ2-3, with D unclear. This CDR3 is 12 amino acids long. Germline V gene lookup returns CDR1 SGHTA and CDR2 FQGNSA. V lost 5 bases and J 5 bases, leaving 8 bases between the germline ends. DNA for the CDR3: TGTGCCAGCAGCCGTAGAGGAGATACGCAGTATTTT. Encoded protein: CASSRRGDTQYF.

This sequence joins TRBV5-1 and TRBJ2-2; maybe TRBD2 (6 bases). V shed 4 bases and J shed 7 bases, with 11 bases lying between them. Per the germline V gene, CDR1 is SGHRS and CDR2 is YFSETQ. The CDR3 runs 13 residues. CDR3 protein: CASSGGLRGELFF. DNA for the CDR3: TGCGCCAGCAGCGGGGGACTCCGCGGGGAGCTGTTTTTT.

The V and J genes are TRBV15 and TRBJ2-2; D ambiguous. Trimming left V 5 bases short and J 0 bases short, with 7 bases between. This CDR3 is built from 14 residues. From germline, CDR1 is LNHNV and CDR2 YYDKDF (reference sequence). CDR3 region: CATSPRSNTGELFF. For the CDR3, the DNA is TGTGCCACCAGCCCCAGGTCGAACACCGGGGAGCTGTTTTTT.

The chain has TRBV9 and TRBJ1-1; 7 bases line up with TRBD1. The CDR3 runs to 14 residues. CDR1 SGDLS and CDR2 YYNGEE come from the germline V gene. After removal of 4 bases from V and 1 base from J, the junction contained 4 bases not matched to a gene. The CDR3 protein is CASSKTGSNTEAFF. As DNA, the CDR3 is TGTGCCAGCAGCAAGACAGGGTCGAACACTGAAGCTTTCTTT.

This sequence joins TRBV29-1 and TRBJ2-7, with D hard to call. The germline CDR1 and CDR2 sequences are SQVTM and ANQGSEA. The CDR3 extends over 13 amino acids. The V and J ends lost 2 bases and 0 bases respectively, with 8 bases between them. CDR3 amino acids: CSVEPDNSYEQYF. The CDR3 nucleotides read TGCAGCGTTGAACCCGACAACTCCTACGAGCAGTACTTC.

J is TRBJ1-2 and V is TRBV7-8; D gene uncertain. V was clipped by 5 bases and J by 8 bases, with 27 bases between them. The CDR3 totals 17 residues. Per germline, CDR1 SGHVS and CDR2 FQNEAQ. This CDR3 reads CASSPSPRVPVRSGYTF. The DNA of the CDR3 is TGTGCCAGCAGCCCTTCCCCCCGGGTCCCCGTTCGGTCAGGCTACACCTTC. The whole variable domain, remainder taken from reference TRBV7-8 and TRBJ1-2, is GAGVSQSPRYKVAKRGQDVALRCDPISGHVSLFWYQQALGQGPEFLTYFQNEAQLDKSGLPSDRFFAERPEGSVSTLKIQRTQQEDSAVYLCASSPSPRVPVRSGYTFGSGTRLTVV.

CDR3: CASSMLANYGYTF. The CDR3 bases are TGTGCCAGCAGCATGTTAGCTAACTATGGCTACACCTTC. The J gene is TRBJ1-2, the V gene TRBV6-6; D gene ambiguous. V lost 6 bases and J 0 bases, leaving 8 bases between the germline ends. The CDR3 covers 13 residues. Germline V gene data show CDR1 as MNHNY and CDR2 as SVGAGI (reference sequence).

V and J are TRBV28 and TRBJ2-4; 8 bases map to TRBD1. Losses at the gene ends were 5 bases for V and 6 bases for J; bases not matched to a gene: 12. CDR3 size: 16 residues. The V gene's germline CDR1 is MDHEN and CDR2 SYDVKM. CDR3 protein: CASSKQGVLPLNIQYF. Written as DNA, the CDR3 is TGTGCCAGCAGTAAACAGGGGGTCCTGCCGTTAAACATTCAGTACTTC.

J is TRBJ2-3 and V is TRBV5-1, with D possibly matching TRBD1 (5 bases). This CDR3 has 12 residues. The germline CDR1 and CDR2 sequences are SGHRS and YFSETQ. V was cut by 3 bases and J by 5 bases, with 7 bases left in between. The CDR3 reads CASSSDRDTQYF. CDR3 bases: TGCGCCAGCAGCTCCGACAGAGATACGCAGTATTTT.

Comments on this clone: This same CDR3 is encoded by further DNA sequences in the sample. J is TRBJ1-1 and V is TRBV19; no clear D. Germline V CDR1 and CDR2: LNHDA, SQIVND (reference sequence). The CDR3 is 13 residues long. With 1 base removed from V and 1 base from J, the gap between germline ends came to 4 bases. The CDR3 here is CASSIGQNTEAFF. The CDR3 DNA sequence: TGTGCCAGTAGTATAGGGCAGAACACTGAAGCTTTCTTT.

V and J are TRBV18 and TRBJ2-7; 9 positions agree with TRBD1. CDR1 and CDR2 from the germline V gene are KGHSH and LQKENI. This CDR3 spans 16 amino acids. Trimming took 1 base from V and 3 from J; bases not matched to a gene: 7. CDR3 amino acids: CASSPLVTGGYYEQYF. CDR3 DNA: TGTGCCAGCTCACCACTCGTGACAGGGGGTTACTACGAGCAGTACTTC.

The chain uses TRBV12-5 and TRBJ1-1; D is uncertain. V shed 6 bases and J shed 4 bases, with 9 bases lying between them. Per germline, CDR1 LGHNT and CDR2 FRNRAP. This CDR3 has 12 amino acids. DNA for the CDR3: TGTGCTAGTGGGACCCCAGGCACTGAAGCTTTCTTT. It encodes CASGTPGTEAFF.

The V and J genes are TRBV29-1 and TRBJ2-1; tentatively, D is TRBD2 (6 bases). The CDR3 covers 14 residues. Trimming stripped 3 bases from V and 8 bases from J, with 17 bases between. Germline CDR1 reads SQVTM; CDR2 reads ANQGSEA. CDR3 protein: CSVDLRPRGYEQFF. CDR3 DNA sequence: TGCAGCGTTGACCTGAGGCCGCGGGGCTATGAGCAGTTCTTC.

In its sample, this clone was seen a few times. The chain is built from TRBV4-2 and TRBJ1-1, with D uncertain. V was cut by 0 bases and J by 8 bases, with 10 bases left in between. The CDR3 spans 13 residues. Germline CDR1 and CDR2: LGHNA and YNFKEQ. The CDR3 reads CASSQDQVSEAFF. In nucleotides, the CDR3 is TGTGCCAGCAGCCAAGATCAGGTCTCAGAAGCTTTCTTT.

The chain joins TRBV9 to TRBJ2-7; D possibly corresponds to TRBD1 (7 bases). CDR3 size: 12 residues. CDR1 is SGDLS and CDR2 is YYNGEE in the germline V gene. Trimming stripped 4 bases from V and 8 bases from J, with 13 bases between. The DNA of the CDR3 is TGTGCCAGCAGCTTTCAGGGGGGACAGCAGTACTTC. Translation: CASSFQGGQQYF. Full variable domain (rest looked up from reference TRBV9 and TRBJ2-7): DSGVTQTPKHLITATGQRVTLRCSPRSGDLSVYWYQQSLDQGLQFLIQYYNGEERAKGNILERFSAQQFPDLHSELNLSSLELGDSALYFCASSFQGGQQYFGPGTRLTVT.

The chain uses TRBV7-3 and TRBJ2-1; the match to TRBD2 covers 13 bases. Germline V CDR1 and CDR2: SGHTA, FQGTGA. This CDR3 has 15 residues. J was trimmed by 4 bases and V by 5 bases; bases with no gene match: 2. Here the CDR3 DNA reads TGTGCCAGCAGCCTACTAGCGGGAGGGTACAATGAGCAGTTCTTC. It encodes CASSLLAGGYNEQFF.